This T cell receptor beta chain appears in the sequencing data of a study of CD8+CD57+ T cells in acquired aplastic anemia (dated by TCRdb to the late 2010s). As for the study more broadly: On average, sorted CD4+ and CD8+ cells yielded around 3.4 ug of extracted DNA, with a range of roughly 0.17 to 27.4 ug.

Genomic DNA was used as template for profiling of TCR beta VDJ combinations and CDR3 sequences. An Illumina HiSeq 2000 was used for TCR repertoire sequencing. In the paper's pipeline: TRBV/TRBJ rearrangement plots, CDR3 size and DJ length profiles, and Simpson's diversity index were used to evaluate the repertoires. The most abundant DNA sequence in the deep sequencing data was taken as the immunodominant clone. CDR3 amino acid sequences were screened for sharing across subjects and compared with published repertoires and the VDJdb database. TCRdb itself trimmed the public reads at Q25 with fastp, ran MiXCR and retained productive beta chains. Every distinct CDR3 protein forms one entry, paired with its most common genes and DNA. The V and J calls here are based on TCRdb, not the publication. A total of 150,000 to 200,000 distinct CDR3 sequences appear in this sample, under 70% of them only once. The ten largest clonotypes hold approximately 44% of the sample.

What the study reported, not specific to this receptor: Patients and healthy controls showed no significant difference in CD8+ Simpson's diversity (P=0.060). Twenty-nine CD8+ CDR3 sequences were shared between patients and controls but appeared highly expressed in patients and within their immunodominant clones.

Trimming removed 6 bases from V and 0 bases from J; the gene matches leave 5 bases unexplained. CDR1 MNHNS and CDR2 SASEGT are derived from the germline V gene. Reading from cysteine to phenylalanine, the CDR3 counts 14 amino acids. Only CDR3 DNA is held: 42 bases, read in frame from base 1. Notes on this clonotype: Its cognate antigen has yet to be identified. Within one base of it there is no much larger clone, and no base qualities were kept.

TCR repertoires of sorted CD4+ and CD8+ blood T cells from severe aplastic anemia patients and healthy subjects were deep-sequenced in the study. Ficoll-Paque density gradient centrifugation was used to isolate peripheral blood mononuclear cells. Before DNA was extracted, CD4+ and CD8+ T cells were sorted using either FACS or magnetic beads. Specimen: sorted CD4+, CD8+, or CD8+CD57+ T cells (not recorded which) from PBMCs. The TCR was taken from a human donor with severe aplastic anemia or a healthy control (not recorded which). This receptor chain uses TRBV6-1 and TRBJ2-7; the central 7 bases match TRBD1. The base sequence is TGTGCCAGCAGGACAGGGTCCCTCTCCTACGAGCAGTACTTC. It translates as CASRTGSLSYEQYF.